Listed below are T cell receptor beta chains from one sample, sequenced in a study of blood T cells in healthy people across ages. TCRdb re-called the 5' RACE reads through MiXCR, storing one row per CDR3 protein. The sample carries hundreds of thousands of distinct CDR3 sequences, more than 45% recorded once. Sequenced input: blood. These receptors all come from a man aged 80 or over in good health. Each CDR3 is given with its conserved first and last residue. Each record gives: D gene, clone size, V gene, J gene, CDR3 protein, CDR3 DNA. D genes are given only for firm matches. Size values are once, few and many counts, or a class for expanded clones, and some rows have none.

NA	NA	TRBV6-6	TRBJ2-7	CACSAGTIYEQYF	TGTGCCTGCAGTGCCGGGACAATCTACGAGCAGTACTTC
NA	NA	TRBV21-1	TRBJ2-5	CASSPLRGTRKETQYF	TGTGCCAGCAGCCCCCTCCGTGGGACTAGAAAAGAGACCCAGTACTTC
TRBD2	many	TRBV6-5	TRBJ2-5	CASNSGGASKETQYF	TGTGCCAGCAATAGCGGGGGGGCCTCTAAAGAGACCCAGTACTTC
TRBD2	NA	TRBV28	TRBJ2-7	CASSLPSGGRHEQYF	TGTGCCAGCAGTTTACCATCGGGGGGTCGGCACGAGCAGTACTTC
NA	few	TRBV18	TRBJ2-5	CASSPLGTYQETQYF	TGTGCCAGCTCACCTCTGGGAACGTACCAAGAGACCCAGTACTTC
TRBD2	NA	TRBV29-1	TRBJ2-5	CSVAKRSGEQYF	TGCAGCGTTGCTAAACGGAGCGGGGAGCAGTACTTC
NA	NA	TRBV7-2	TRBJ1-4	CASSRGGDEKLFF	TGTGCCAGCAGCCGCGGGGGAGATGAAAAACTGTTTTTT
TRBD2	NA	TRBV4-3	TRBJ2-3	CASSSTLAGGRNTQYF	TGCGCCAGCAGCTCCACACTAGCGGGGGGGCGAAATACGCAGTATTTT
NA	NA	TRBV5-1	TRBJ2-3	CASSWSGQGPPDTQYF	TGCGCCAGCAGCTGGTCCGGGCAGGGCCCGCCAGATACGCAGTATTTT
NA	NA	TRBV10-3	TRBJ2-3	CAISLAPDTDTQYF	TGTGCCATCAGTTTAGCGCCCGACACAGATACGCAGTATTTT
TRBD2	few	TRBV6-2/TRBV6-3	TRBJ2-5	CASWLAGEPETQYF	TGTGCCAGCTGGCTAGCGGGAGAACCAGAGACCCAGTACTTC
NA	few	TRBV12-3/TRBV12-4	TRBJ2-5	CASSFGELQETQYF	TGTGCCAGCAGTTTTGGGGAACTCCAAGAGACCCAGTACTTC
NA	NA	TRBV6-5	TRBJ2-3	CASSVRSGTAKYF	TGTGCCAGCAGTGTAAGATCCGGGACGGCGAAGTATTTT
NA	NA	TRBV6-6	TRBJ2-7	CASSRFMGATYEQYF	TGTGCCAGCAGCCGGTTTATGGGGGCGACCTACGAGCAGTACTTC
TRBD2	NA	TRBV7-9	TRBJ2-1	CASSPRTSGLSSHNGQFF	TGTGCCAGCAGCCCGAGGACTAGCGGTCTTAGCTCCCACAATGGGCAGTTCTTC
TRBD2	many	TRBV7-9	TRBJ2-1	CASSSLAGAYNEQFF	TGTGCCAGCAGCTCGCTAGCGGGAGCCTACAATGAGCAGTTCTTC
NA	NA	TRBV20-1	TRBJ2-1	CSAKRASSSYNEQFF	TGCAGTGCTAAAAGAGCGAGTAGCTCCTACAATGAGCAGTTCTTC
NA	NA	TRBV27	TRBJ1-1	CASSQNRHTEAFF	TGTGCCAGCAGTCAGAACCGGCACACTGAAGCTTTCTTT
NA	many	TRBV6-6	TRBJ1-4	CATLPGPNEKLFF	TGTGCCACCCTGCCGGGCCCAAATGAAAAACTGTTTTTT
NA	few	TRBV6-2/TRBV6-3	TRBJ2-7	CASSYSAGTSYEQYF	TGTGCCAGCAGTTACTCGGCAGGGACCTCCTACGAGCAGTACTTC
TRBD1	NA	TRBV6-1	TRBJ1-5	CASSEQGAGQPQHF	TGTGCCAGCAGTGAACAGGGGGCAGGTCAGCCCCAGCATTTT
NA	few	TRBV4-2	TRBJ2-1	CASSPLGNNEQFF	TGTGCCAGCAGCCCCCTTGGCAACAATGAGCAGTTCTTC
NA	NA	TRBV29-1	TRBJ1-4	CSVEDSGVGEKLFF	TGCAGCGTTGAAGATAGTGGGGTTGGTGAAAAACTGTTTTTT
NA	many	TRBV6-6	TRBJ2-6	CASIDSGANVLTF	TGTGCCAGCATAGACTCTGGGGCCAACGTCCTGACTTTC
NA	NA	TRBV29-1	TRBJ2-5	CSAAQGRGETQYF	TGCAGCGCAGCGCAGGGGAGGGGGGAGACCCAGTACTTC
NA	NA	TRBV5-1	TRBJ2-7	CASRIVAERGTYEQYF	TGCGCCAGCAGGATAGTAGCGGAACGGGGGACCTACGAGCAGTACTTC
NA	NA	TRBV5-1	TRBJ2-2	CASSLAGQTGELFF	TGCGCCAGCAGCTTGGCTGGACAGACCGGGGAGCTGTTTTTT
NA	few	TRBV7-9	TRBJ2-1	CASTPRRAANEQFF	TGTGCCAGCACCCCTAGAAGGGCGGCCAATGAGCAGTTCTTC
NA	NA	TRBV20-1	TRBJ1-1	CSATRLGTEAFF	TGCAGTGCTACGAGGTTGGGCACTGAAGCTTTCTTT
TRBD1	many	TRBV7-9	TRBJ2-7	CASSAGQGATSYEQYF	TGTGCCAGCAGCGCGGGACAGGGCGCTACCTCCTACGAGCAGTACTTC
NA	NA	TRBV7-9	TRBJ1-1	CASSLWGSDTEAFF	TGTGCCAGCAGCTTATGGGGCAGCGACACTGAAGCTTTCTTT
NA	NA	TRBV7-2	TRBJ2-7	CASSLRVDHEQYF	TGTGCCAGCAGCTTACGGGTGGACCACGAGCAGTACTTC
NA	once	TRBV6-5	TRBJ2-2	CASKAPGDTGELFF	TGTGCCAGCAAGGCACCGGGGGACACCGGGGAGCTGTTTTTT
TRBD1	NA	TRBV6-2/TRBV6-3	TRBJ1-2	CASRRDSPYRYTF	TGTGCCAGCAGGAGGGACAGCCCGTATCGCTACACCTTC
NA	NA	TRBV5-1	TRBJ2-2	CASSQGGANTGELFF	TGCGCCAGCAGCCAGGGGGGCGCGAACACCGGGGAGCTGTTTTTT
NA	NA	TRBV20-1	TRBJ2-3	CSARDPGWNTDTQYF	TGCAGTGCTAGAGATCCAGGGTGGAACACAGATACGCAGTATTTT
TRBD1	NA	TRBV6-5	TRBJ1-1	CASSYEQGAGTEAFF	TGTGCCAGCAGTTACGAACAGGGGGCGGGTACTGAAGCTTTCTTT
TRBD2	NA	TRBV3-1	TRBJ2-1	CASSQDHSSGARNEQFF	TGTGCCAGCAGCCAAGACCACTCTAGCGGGGCTAGGAATGAGCAGTTCTTC
TRBD2	NA	TRBV6-5	TRBJ2-1	CASSYGGGWSYNEQFF	TGTGCCAGCAGTTACGGCGGGGGGTGGTCCTACAATGAGCAGTTCTTC
TRBD2	NA	TRBV20-1	TRBJ2-1	CSAMKAGGHNEQFF	TGCAGTGCTATGAAAGCGGGAGGCCACAATGAGCAGTTCTTC
NA	NA	TRBV20-1	TRBJ2-3	CSRTGLPGDTQYF	TGCAGTCGCACTGGACTACCTGGAGATACGCAGTATTTT
NA	NA	TRBV7-2	TRBJ2-7	CASSLEVGTYEQYF	TGTGCCAGCAGCTTAGAGGTGGGGACCTACGAGCAGTACTTC
TRBD2	NA	TRBV30	TRBJ2-1	CAWSVGTSGGSEQFF	TGTGCCTGGAGTGTAGGGACTAGCGGGGGCTCTGAGCAGTTCTTC
TRBD1	once	TRBV7-9	TRBJ2-7	CTNSGGTGGNRNEQYF	TGTACCAACAGCGGGGGGACAGGGGGCAATCGCAACGAGCAGTACTTC
NA	NA	TRBV28	TRBJ2-7	CASSVGIFSYEQYF	TGTGCCAGCAGTGTGGGGATCTTCTCCTACGAGCAGTACTTC
NA	NA	TRBV29-1	TRBJ2-7	CSVVETGRTYEQYF	TGCAGCGTTGTCGAGACAGGGAGGACCTACGAGCAGTACTTC
NA	NA	TRBV20-1	TRBJ2-1	CSARDLSGANEQFF	TGCAGTGCTAGAGATTTGTCAGGAGCAAATGAGCAGTTCTTC
NA	few	TRBV7-9	TRBJ1-1	CASSPGVSSSTNTEAFF	TGTGCCAGCAGCCCCGGGGTCAGTTCAAGCACGAACACTGAAGCTTTCTTT
NA	NA	TRBV6-5	TRBJ2-1	CASSSTGSISYNEQFF	TGTGCCAGCAGTTCCACCGGGTCCATCTCCTACAATGAGCAGTTCTTC
TRBD1	NA	TRBV3-1	TRBJ1-5	CASSQTGANQPQHF	TGTGCCAGCAGCCAGACAGGGGCCAATCAGCCCCAGCATTTT
NA	NA	TRBV15	TRBJ2-7	CATSRGPRSTYEQYF	TGTGCCACCAGCAGAGGCCCCCGGAGTACCTACGAGCAGTACTTC
TRBD1	NA	TRBV5-1	TRBJ2-7	CASSLSEGAYEQYF	TGCGCCAGCAGCTTATCCGAGGGGGCTTACGAGCAGTACTTC
TRBD1	NA	TRBV7-3	TRBJ2-2	CASSQDRGIAGELFF	TGTGCCAGCAGCCAGGACAGGGGAATTGCCGGGGAGCTGTTTTTT
TRBD1	NA	TRBV7-2	TRBJ2-7	CASNNRDRAYEQYF	TGTGCCAGCAACAACCGGGACAGGGCCTACGAGCAGTACTTC
NA	NA	TRBV2	TRBJ2-3	CASSPRLADTQYF	TGTGCCAGCAGTCCTAGACTAGCAGATACGCAGTATTTT
NA	NA	TRBV7-2	TRBJ2-4	CASSFPGRDGGNIQYF	TGTGCCAGCAGCTTTCCGGGCCGCGACGGGGGAAACATTCAGTACTTC
NA	NA	TRBV12-3/TRBV12-4	TRBJ2-1	CASSLAWTRGVTNEQFF	TGTGCCAGCAGTTTAGCCTGGACTCGGGGAGTAACCAATGAGCAGTTCTTC
NA	few	TRBV5-1	TRBJ2-7	CASSLEGQSSYEQYF	TGCGCCAGCAGCTTGGAAGGACAGAGCTCCTACGAGCAGTACTTC